These 18 T cell receptor beta chains share one sample of origin, sequenced in a study of T-cell memory formation after mild COVID-19. TCRdb reanalysed the 5' RACE reads using MiXCR and keeps one entry per CDR3 protein. The table records roughly 400,000 distinct CDR3 sequences, more than 15% of them present only once. The sequencing sample was made of PBMCs or a T cell subset sorted from them (not recorded which). These receptor sequences come from a man aged 18 to 30 who had mild COVID-19 (a few samples of this study predate the infection). Cell type and time point are not known.

This clonotype showed up just a few times. This chain uses TRBV28 with TRBJ2-1; D call uncertain. CDR1 is MDHEN, CDR2 SYDVKM, per germline. The CDR3 sequence is 12 residues long. The ends were cut back, 3 bases at V and 7 bases at J, with 7 bases in the middle. The CDR3 bases are TGTGCCAGCAGTTTGGTGGAGAATGAGCAGTTCTTC. Amino acid sequence: CASSLVENEQFF.

This chain joins TRBV7-3 and TRBJ2-6; TRBD1 aligns across 8 bases. The CDR3 covers 17 residues. The V gene end was trimmed by 5 bases and the J gene end by 2 bases; junction bases not matched to a gene: 8. Germline assignment: CDR1 SGHTA and CDR2 FQGTGA. CDR3 amino acids: CASSIQGGPTGANVLTF. In DNA form, the CDR3 reads TGTGCCAGCAGCATACAGGGGGGTCCAACTGGGGCCAACGTCCTGACTTTC. The complete variable domain, with remaining parts taken from reference TRBV7-3 and TRBJ2-6, reads GAGVSQTPSNKVTEKGKYVELRCDPISGHTALYWYRQSLGQGPEFLIYFQGTGAADDSGLPNDRFFAVRPEGSVSTLKIQRTERGDSAVYLCASSIQGGPTGANVLTFGAGSRLTVL.

The chain is built from TRBV4-1 and TRBJ1-2, with no clear D. V was cut by 2 bases and J by 1 base, with 11 bases left in between. Germline-derived CDR1 and CDR2 are MGHRA and YSYEKL. This CDR3 is 15 amino acids long. Here the CDR3 DNA reads TGCGCCAGCAGCCAAACAGAGACCGTTAACTATGGCTACACCTTC. This codes for CASSQTETVNYGYTF.

This clonotype was picked up many times. This chain uses TRBV12-3 or TRBV12-4 with TRBJ2-3, with TRBD2 matching 8 bases. The trim removed 6 bases at V and 6 bases at J, leaving 8 bases unmatched. The CDR3 runs 14 residues. CDR3 residues: CASRRERGTDTQYF. DNA of the CDR3: TGTGCCAGCAGACGGGAGCGGGGGACGGATACGCAGTATTTT.

The V gene is TRBV20-1, the J gene TRBJ2-7; 11 bases align to TRBD1. V lost 1 base, J lost 2 bases, and 4 bases stayed unmatched. The CDR3 sequence is 15 residues long. Looked up from germline, CDR1 is DFQATT and CDR2 is SNEGSKA (reference sequence). The DNA of the CDR3 is TGCAGTGCTAGAGGACGGGACAGGGGGACCTACGAGCAGTACGTC. Its translation: CSARGRDRGTYEQYV.

The chain recombines TRBV30 with TRBJ1-4, with D perhaps TRBD1 (5 bases). The CDR3 spans 13 residues. Germline V gene lookup returns CDR1 GTSNPN and CDR2 SVGIG (reference sequence). V lost 3 bases and J 7 bases, leaving 12 bases between the germline ends. This CDR3 reads CAWSQGAVEKLFF. The CDR3 nucleotides read TGTGCCTGGAGCCAAGGGGCGGTTGAAAAACTGTTTTTT. The complete variable domain, with remaining parts taken from reference TRBV30 and TRBJ1-4, reads SQTIHQWPATLVQPVGSPLSLECTVEGTSNPNLYWYRQAAGRGLQLLFYSVGIGQISSEVPQNLSASRPQDRQFILSSKKLLLSDSGFYLCAWSQGAVEKLFFGSGTQLSVL.

The chain employs TRBV20-1 and TRBJ2-1; TRBD2 matches 13 bases. Germline V lookup: CDR1 DFQATT, CDR2 SNEGSKA (reference sequence). J was trimmed by 5 bases and V by 6 bases; bases with no gene match: 4. The length of the CDR3 is 14 residues. In nucleotides, the CDR3 is TGCAGTGCCAAAGGGACTAGCGGGGACAATGAGCAGTTCTTC. Translating gives CSAKGTSGDNEQFF.

This clonotype was seen a few times. The rearrangement uses TRBV7-6 and TRBJ2-1; D remains ambiguous. Germline V gene lookup returns CDR1 SGHVS and CDR2 FNYEAQ. The ends were cut back, 0 bases at V and 6 bases at J, with 15 bases in the middle. CDR3 length equals 16 residues. The CDR3, as DNA: TGTGCCAGCAGCTTAGCGACGGCGCCGTCCGGCAATGAGCAGTTCTTC. Its translation: CASSLATAPSGNEQFF.

This clonotype came up a few times. This chain uses TRBV29-1 with TRBJ2-4, with 11 bases aligning to TRBD2. Germline CDR1 SQVTM, CDR2 ANQGSEA. The trim removed 4 bases at V and 0 bases at J, leaving 14 bases unmatched. The CDR3 sequence is 19 residues long. The CDR3 DNA reads as TGCAGCGTTGTGAGGGCTAGCGGGGGGAACTTGCTAGCCAAAAACATTCAGTACTTC. Translating it yields CSVVRASGGNLLAKNIQYF.

V is TRBV5-1 and J is TRBJ2-3; 16 bases match TRBD2. The CDR3 covers 17 residues. The germline gives CDR1 SGHRS, CDR2 YFSETQ. The J segment lost 3 bases and the V segment lost 4 bases, leaving 5 bases of the junction unmatched. The CDR3 loop is CASSRAGLAGGTDTQYF. DNA of the CDR3: TGCGCCAGCAGCCGCGCGGGACTAGCGGGGGGGACAGATACGCAGTATTTT.

The rearrangement joins TRBV4-3 to TRBJ1-2, with a weak D call TRBD1 (6 bases). CDR3 length: 19 amino acids. V was clipped by 1 base and J by 1 base, with 22 bases between them. Germline-derived CDR1 and CDR2 are LGHNA and YSLEER. This CDR3 reads CASSQGYRVGLPLNYGYTF. CDR3 DNA sequence: TGCGCCAGCAGCCAAGGATACAGGGTAGGACTACCCCTTAACTATGGCTACACCTTC.

This clonotype occurred many times. The chain couples TRBV7-3 to TRBJ1-1; D call uncertain. This CDR3 region has 13 residues. V lost 6 bases and J 2 bases, leaving 10 bases between the germline ends. Germline V gene data show CDR1 as SGHTA and CDR2 as FQGTGA. Written as DNA, the CDR3 is TGTGCCAGCAGTTCCTCCCCTAACACTGAAGCTTTCTTT. It encodes CASSSSPNTEAFF.

The sample holds many counts of this clonotype. This sequence joins TRBV7-2 and TRBJ2-7; D unclear. CDR3 length: 11 amino acids. Germline V CDR1 and CDR2: SGHTA, FQGNSA. The V end lost 8 bases, the J end lost 4 bases, and 9 bases lay between the germline ends. The CDR3 protein is CASSLRYEQYF. In DNA, the CDR3 is TGTGCCAGCTCCCTGAGATACGAGCAGTACTTC.

The genes are TRBV7-2 and TRBJ2-7; D call uncertain. V lost 5 bases to trimming and J lost 6 bases, with 17 bases between them. The CDR3 length is 14 residues. Germline assignment: CDR1 SGHTA and CDR2 FQGNSA. The CDR3 DNA reads as TGTGCCAGCAGCCGAGGAACAGCCTATACCGAGCAGTACTTC. It is translated as CASSRGTAYTEQYF. Based on the CDR3 plus reference TRBV7-2 and TRBJ2-7, the full variable domain is GAGVSQSPSNKVTEKGKDVELRCDPISGHTALYWYRQSLGQGLEFLIYFQGNSAPDKSGLPSDRFSAERTGGSVSTLTIQRTQQEDSAVYLCASSRGTAYTEQYFGPGTRLTVT.

CDR3 residues: CASSSVLGQGNTEAFF. CDR3 nucleotides: TGTGCCAGCAGCTCTGTCTTGGGACAGGGGAACACTGAAGCTTTCTTT. The rearrangement uses TRBV7-9 and TRBJ1-1; 9 bases match TRBD1. In germline, CDR1 is SEHNR, CDR2 FQNEAQ (reference sequence). Trimming cost V 4 bases and J 1 base; bases outside gene matches: 7. This CDR3 is built from 16 residues.

The chain is built from TRBV9 and TRBJ1-1, with 7 nucleotides matching TRBD1. The V segment lost 0 bases and the J segment 5 bases; nucleotides outside the gene matches: 7. Germline V gene lookup returns CDR1 SGDLS and CDR2 YYNGEE. The CDR3 is made up of 15 amino acids. The CDR3 DNA follows: TGTGCCAGCAGCGTAGGCGAGACAGGGAGGACTGAAGCTTTCTTT. Its translation: CASSVGETGRTEAFF.

The rearrangement joins TRBV3-1 to TRBJ2-5; D gene uncertain. CDR3 length equals 12 residues. V was pared by 7 bases and J by 1 base, with 7 bases between. Germline V gene sequence: CDR1 LGHDT, CDR2 YNNKEL (reference sequence). In DNA form, the CDR3 reads TGTGCCAGCAACCGAGCCCAAGAGACCCAGTACTTC. As protein: CASNRAQETQYF.

The chain combines TRBV4-1 with TRBJ2-4, with 16 positions matching TRBD2. The V gene end was trimmed by 7 bases and the J gene end by 0 bases; junction bases not matched to a gene: 6. Germline lookup yields CDR1 MGHRA and CDR2 YSYEKL. This CDR3 region has 18 residues. This chain's CDR3 is CASIPGLAGGRAKNIQYF. Here the CDR3 DNA reads TGCGCCAGCATCCCGGGACTAGCGGGGGGGCGAGCCAAAAACATTCAGTACTTC.